This TCR beta chain was sequenced for a study of blood T cell repertoires in COVID-19. The length of the CDR3 is 15 residues. Unmatched junction bases numbered 9, after V lost 7 bases and J lost 2 bases. Looked up from germline, CDR1 is LGHDT and CDR2 is YNNKEL (reference sequence). All enrollees were roughly 18 to 90 years old and from about 24 US areas. Donors were grouped by their self-reported clinical history. The method was immunoSEQ multiplex PCR; TCRdb's version includes in-frame clones alone and lacks a portion of them. The data contain 250,000 to 300,000 clones, 80% to 90% of them singletons.

This chain connects TRBV3-1 (or the pseudogene TRBV3-2) to TRBJ2-3; 7 bases map to TRBD1. What was sequenced was PBMCs or T cells enriched from blood (not recorded which). This clonotype was obtained from a man aged 30 to 45 with acute COVID-19. CDR3 nucleotide sequence: TGTGCCAGCAAATTTCTGACAGGGAACACAGATACGCAGTATTTT. Protein product: CASKFLTGNTDTQYF.